This T cell receptor (beta chain) was obtained from a study of shared clonotypes between healthy human individuals. Study context: For every donor, three CD4 naive, three CD4 memory, two CD8 naive and one CD8 memory plates were used.

Notes on the study in general: All-four-donor shared clonotypes had higher generation probabilities than non-shared clonotypes did. Memory subsets had estimated richness that was generally smaller than that of naive subsets. Genetic and exposure-history diversity was limited by the few donors.

Measured with immunoSEQ multiplex PCR; TCRdb has only the in-frame clones, and not every one. The sample includes more than 1 million clones, around 78% of them seen just once. Remarks on this clone: What it recognizes is unknown.

This CDR3 contains 17 residues. The V end lost 1 base, the J end lost 1 base, and 16 bases lay between the germline ends. Germline CDR1 SEHNR, CDR2 FQNEAQ (reference sequence). V usage is TRBV7-9 and J usage is TRBJ1-1; TRBD1 might be the D (5 bases). The sample taken for sequencing was memory CD4+ T cells from PBMCs. Regarding subset: CD45RA-negative fraction. This receptor was identified in a man younger than 35 in good health. Some clones in this sample may be carry-over from other donors' samples. The CDR3 region has the DNA TGTGCCAGCAGCTTAGTTGTTCAATGGGGGTCGAACACTGAAGCTTTCTTT. It specifies CASSLVVQWGSNTEAFF.